This TCR beta chain appears in the sequencing data of a study of glioma-infiltrating T cells after dendritic cell vaccination. Only in-frame clones appear in the TCRdb table, and some are missing; sequencing was by immunoSEQ multiplex PCR. Here the sample spans 70,000 to 90,000 clones, roughly 80% being singletons. Described time point: after dendritic cell vaccination, including at tumor progression/relapse. Germline-derived CDR1 and CDR2 are SGHAT and FQNNGV. V was pared by 5 bases and J by 8 bases, with 12 bases between. The CDR3 is made up of 12 amino acids. The clonotype originates from a human donor with glioblastoma. This rearrangement joins TRBV11-2 to TRBJ1-2, with no clear D. Sequencing used blood, obtained after dendritic cell vaccination. Here the CDR3 reads CASSRTSVGYTF. The CDR3 DNA reads as TGTGCCAGCAGCCGCACGTCGGTGGGCTACACCTTC. The full variable domain, completed using reference TRBV11-2 and TRBJ1-2, is EAGVAQSPRYKIIEKRQSVAFWCNPISGHATLYWYQQILGQGPKLLIQFQNNGVVDDSQLPKDRFSAERLKGVDSTLKIQPAKLEDSAVYLCASSRTSVGYTFGSGTRLTVV.